This record concerns one TCR beta chain sequence. Its antigen remains unidentified. A multiplex PCR was run with 60 Vbeta primers and 13 Jbeta primers. Clones were read by immunoSEQ multiplex PCR, and TCRdb kept only the in-frame ones, dropping some. The sample has about 50,000 clones, over 80% seen once. The donors gave bone marrow, and they were healthy. V shed 2 bases and J shed 4 bases, with 10 bases lying between them. The V gene's germline CDR1 is SGHDT and CDR2 YYEEEE. This CDR3 contains 15 residues. This entry belongs to a study of cytomegalovirus exposure and HLA in healthy donors. Notes on the study in general: Beyond CMV serostatus, there was no information to go on about immune exposure. In an earlier analysis, in approximately 570 donors, most V segments appeared productive either ~90% or ~30% of the time. The listing of roughly 160 TCR beta chains classed them as cytomegalovirus-associated.

The sequencing input was PBMCs. The TCR was taken from a man under 40 in good health and CMV-seronegative. The rearrangement uses TRBV5-6 and TRBJ2-6; unclear D gene. CDR3 sequence (DNA): TGTGCCAGCAGCTTTCGACAAACAGGGGCCAACGTCCTGACTTTC. This encodes CASSFRQTGANVLTF.